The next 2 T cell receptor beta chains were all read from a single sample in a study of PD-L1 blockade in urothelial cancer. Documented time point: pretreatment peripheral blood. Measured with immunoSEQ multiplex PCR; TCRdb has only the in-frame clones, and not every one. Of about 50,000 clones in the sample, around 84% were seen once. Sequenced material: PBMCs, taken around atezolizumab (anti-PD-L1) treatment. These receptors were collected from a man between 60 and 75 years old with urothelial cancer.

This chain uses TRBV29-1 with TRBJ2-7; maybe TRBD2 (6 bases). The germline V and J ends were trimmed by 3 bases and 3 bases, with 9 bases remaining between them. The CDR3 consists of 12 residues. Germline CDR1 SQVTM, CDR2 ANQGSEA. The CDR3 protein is CSVDTGGYEQYF. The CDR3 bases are TGCAGCGTTGACACCGGGGGCTACGAGCAGTACTTC.

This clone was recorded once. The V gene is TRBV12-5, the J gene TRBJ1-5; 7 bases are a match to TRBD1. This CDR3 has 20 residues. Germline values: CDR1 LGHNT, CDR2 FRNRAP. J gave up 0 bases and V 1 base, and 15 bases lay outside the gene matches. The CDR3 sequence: CASGLGTGTDLRDSNQPQHF. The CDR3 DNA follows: TGTGCTAGTGGTTTGGGGACCGGGACAGACCTTAGGGATAGCAATCAGCCCCAGCATTTT. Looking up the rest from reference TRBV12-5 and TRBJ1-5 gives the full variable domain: DARVTQTPRHKVTEMGQEVTMRCQPILGHNTVFWYRQTMMQGLELLAYFRNRAPLDDSGMPKDRFSAEMPDATLATLKIQPSEPRDSAVYFCASGLGTGTDLRDSNQPQHFGDGTRLSIL.